The next 28 T cell receptor beta chains were all read from a single sample in a study of regulatory T cells in long-lasting Graves disease (dated by TCRdb to the early 2020s). The time point label, read with the paper, signifies: persistent/refractory GD, antithyroid drugs over 5 years with positive TRAb. RNA was extracted from PBMCs in TRIzol for both TCR sequencing and RNA sequencing. Library creation used multiplex PCR. Instrument on record: Illumina HiSeq 4000. To build TCR beta libraries, CDR3 regions were amplified by Arm-PCR using iRepertoire HTBI primers. Using fastp at Q25 and MiXCR, TCRdb reprocessed the public reads and kept productive beta chains. One record per CDR3 amino acid sequence lists the most common genes and DNA. This sample has hundreds of thousands of distinct CDR3 sequences in its table, and roughly 30% of those were observed once. The top ten constitute 35% to 55% of the sample.

The sequencing used peripheral blood mononuclear cells (PBMCs), collected when the disease was refractory, from a patient treated with antithyroid drugs. All receptors come from a female donor with Graves disease.

This clonotype was counted between two and nine times. V is TRBV6-1 and J is TRBJ2-5; TRBD2 matches 7 bases. The CDR3 totals 15 residues. CDR1 and CDR2 (germline): MNHNS, SASEGT. V lost 6 bases to trimming and J lost 2 bases; unmatched junction nucleotides: 9. The DNA of the CDR3 is TGTGCCAGCAGCCCTCAAACTAGCGTTCAAGAGACCCAGTACTTC. Protein: CASSPQTSVQETQYF.

This clonotype was observed once. This may arise from a read error, as a much more abundant clone is one base away. The rearrangement links TRBV6-1 to TRBJ1-1; 8 bases are a match to TRBD1. J gave up 6 bases and V 5 bases, and 14 bases lay outside the gene matches. The CDR3 covers 16 residues. The germline CDR1 and CDR2 sequences are MNHNS and SASEGT. The CDR3 nucleotides read TGTGCCAGCAGTTACGGGACAGGCGGGAGTGAGGCTGAAGCTTTCTTT. It yields the protein CASSYGTGGSEAEAFF.

The chain joins TRBV6-1 to TRBJ1-5; 7 positions agree with TRBD1. V shed 1 base, J shed 9 bases, and the junction held 12 bases outside the gene matches. This CDR3 is 16 amino acids long. Per the germline V gene, CDR1 is MNHNS and CDR2 is SASEGT. CDR3 sequence: CASSEVIGPGGGPQHF. The DNA for the CDR3 is TGTGCCAGCAGTGAAGTTATCGGCCCAGGGGGTGGGCCCCAGCATTTT.

The J gene is TRBJ1-3, the V gene TRBV29-1, with unresolved D. The CDR3 is 12 amino acids. Per germline, CDR1 SQVTM and CDR2 ANQGSEA. Trimming took 3 bases from V and 3 from J, leaving 6 bases between them. In DNA form, the CDR3 reads TGCAGCGTTGACTGGGGTGGAAACACCATATATTTT. Its translation: CSVDWGGNTIYF.

The gene calls are TRBV6-1 and TRBJ2-7; D unresolved. V lost 7 bases and J 4 bases, leaving 17 bases between the germline ends. Per the germline V gene, CDR1 is MNHNS and CDR2 is SASEGT. This CDR3 comprises 14 residues. The CDR3 DNA is TGTGCCAGCACCTTACCGACGGTGTTTTACGAGCAGTACTTC. Translated, it gives CASTLPTVFYEQYF.

This clonotype came up many times. The chain combines TRBV5-7 with TRBJ2-7, with 7 bases matching TRBD1. TRBV5-7 is treated as an ORF (open reading frame) with a function not yet certain. V dropped 2 bases and J dropped 7; count of bases not matched to a gene: 3. The CDR3 sequence is 12 residues long. Written as DNA, the CDR3 is TGTGCCAGCAGCTTCAGGGGGTTTGAGCAGTACTTC. The encoded protein is CASSFRGFEQYF.

The chain joins TRBV18 to TRBJ2-5; possibly TRBD1 for D (6 bases). CDR3 size: 15 residues. From germline, CDR1 is KGHSH and CDR2 LQKENI. The V gene lost 0 bases and the J gene lost 4 bases, with 12 bases spanning the gap. The CDR3: CASSPPQGSGETQYF. The CDR3 DNA reads as TGTGCCAGCTCACCACCGCAGGGGTCGGGAGAGACCCAGTACTTC.

The DNA of the CDR3 is TGTGCCAGCAGTCAGGGACGTCCCCGGCGGGACAAAAACATTCAGTACTTC. Translation gives CASSQGRPRRDKNIQYF. The chain employs TRBV6-1 and TRBJ2-4; perhaps TRBD2 as D (6 bases). Germline V gene sequence: CDR1 MNHNS, CDR2 SASEGT. The V and J ends lost 5 bases and 3 bases respectively, with 20 bases between them. The CDR3 loop spans 17 amino acids.

The rearrangement links TRBV19 to TRBJ1-2, with TRBD1 matching 8 bases. This CDR3 region has 13 residues. Germline V gene sequence: CDR1 LNHDA, CDR2 SQIVND (reference sequence). Trimming at V came to 5 bases and at J to 7 bases, leaving 6 bases not matched to a gene. CDR3 residues: CASSPDRGAGYTF. In DNA, the CDR3 is TGTGCCAGTAGTCCAGACAGGGGTGCTGGCTACACCTTC.

The CDR3 nucleotides read TGTGCCAGCAGTTACCGATGGACTGAAGCTTTCTTT. Protein: CASSYRWTEAFF. J is TRBJ1-1 and V is TRBV6-2 or TRBV6-3; D remains ambiguous. Germline lookup yields CDR1 MNHEY and CDR2 SVGEGT. The CDR3 loop spans 12 amino acids. Trimming cost V 2 bases and J 5 bases, with 6 bases left between them.

This clonotype was picked up many times. The rearrangement joins TRBV2 to TRBJ1-2; no reliable D call. Germline V lookup: CDR1 SNHLY, CDR2 FYNNEI. This CDR3 comprises 14 residues. The ends were cut back, 3 bases at V and 0 bases at J, with 8 bases in the middle. The CDR3 sequence is CASSEATSNYGYTF. The DNA for the CDR3 is TGTGCCAGCAGTGAGGCCACTTCTAACTATGGCTACACCTTC.

This chain links TRBV12-3 or TRBV12-4 with TRBJ2-7; D is perhaps TRBD2 (5 bases). This CDR3 spans 13 amino acids. Trimming took off 5 bases at V and 3 bases at J, with 11 bases between the two ends. In nucleotides, the CDR3 is TGTGCCAGCAGTCAACCGGGAAACTACGAGCAGTACTTC. Translating gives CASSQPGNYEQYF.

The table lists this clonotype with many counts. The chain combines TRBV12-3 or TRBV12-4 with TRBJ1-1; D remains ambiguous. Trimming cost V 6 bases and J 4 bases, with 12 bases left between them. The CDR3 totals 13 residues. The DNA for the CDR3 is TGTGCCAGCAGCCGGGGAGTGGGCACTGAAGCTTTCTTT. Protein product: CASSRGVGTEAFF.

This clonotype has a count of ten or more. The genes are TRBV28 and TRBJ1-6; D gene ambiguous. This CDR3 contains 15 residues. Germline values: CDR1 MDHEN, CDR2 SYDVKM. Trimming pared 5 bases from V and 8 bases from J, leaving 16 bases between. The CDR3 sequence: CASSPLRTQDSPLHF. In DNA form, the CDR3 reads TGTGCCAGCAGTCCCTTGCGGACCCAAGATTCACCCCTCCACTTT.

This clonotype occurred a few times. The V gene is TRBV9, the J gene TRBJ2-5, with D perhaps TRBD1 (5 bases). The V gene's germline CDR1 is SGDLS and CDR2 YYNGEE. The ends were cut back, 0 bases at V and 5 bases at J, with 14 bases in the middle. CDR3 length: 15 amino acids. CDR3 sequence (DNA): TGTGCCAGCAGCGTAGCGGGCATAGGGGTGGAGACCCAGTACTTC. This gives the protein CASSVAGIGVETQYF.

The chain is built from TRBV20-1 and TRBJ2-3; TRBD1 or TRBD2 may be the D gene (6 bases each). Germline CDR1 DFQATT, CDR2 SNEGSKA (reference sequence). The CDR3 is 15 residues long. Trimming took 0 bases from V and 3 from J, leaving 13 bases between them. CDR3 loop: CSARDRGGRTDTQYF. DNA of the CDR3: TGCAGTGCTAGAGACAGGGGAGGAAGGACAGATACGCAGTATTTT.

This sequence joins TRBV29-1 and TRBJ2-1; a weak D match, TRBD1 (6 bases). V lost 2 bases and J lost 7, with 6 bases in between. The CDR3 runs to 11 residues. Germline CDR1 SQVTM, CDR2 ANQGSEA. CDR3 in amino acids: CSVETGNEQFF. CDR3 coding DNA: TGCAGCGTTGAAACAGGGAATGAGCAGTTCTTC.

In DNA form, the CDR3 reads TGTGCCAGCACACCGGGACAGGGGAGCGCTGAAGCTTTCTTT. It yields the protein CASTPGQGSAEAFF. The chain couples TRBV9 to TRBJ1-1; 10 bases fit TRBD1. CDR3 length: 14 amino acids. Trimming removed 6 bases from V and 6 bases from J; junction bases left unmatched: 8. Germline values: CDR1 SGDLS, CDR2 YYNGEE.

This chain connects TRBV19 to TRBJ1-5; D unclear. With 7 bases removed from V and 1 base from J, the gap between germline ends came to 8 bases. CDR1 LNHDA and CDR2 SQIVND come from the germline V gene (reference sequence). The CDR3 contains 13 residues. CDR3 amino acids: CASNHASNQPQHF. In nucleotides, the CDR3 is TGTGCCAGTAATCACGCGAGCAATCAGCCCCAGCATTTT. Based on the CDR3 plus reference TRBV19 and TRBJ1-5, the full variable domain is DGGITQSPKYLFRKEGQNVTLSCEQNLNHDAMYWYRQDPGQGLRLIYYSQIVNDFQKGDIAEGYSVSREKKESFPLTVTSAQKNPTAFYLCASNHASNQPQHFGDGTRLSIL.

This clonotype showed up many times. This chain joins TRBV25-1 and TRBJ1-5; a possible D gene is TRBD1 (6 bases). Germline V gives CDR1 MGHDK, CDR2 SYGVNS. The V end was cut by 4 bases, the J end by 3 bases, with 10 bases between. CDR3 length: 14 residues. The CDR3 DNA reads as TGTGCCAGCAGTGCTACAGGGCCCAATCAGCCCCAGCATTTT. Translating gives CASSATGPNQPQHF.

In its sample, this clonotype was seen a few times. The J gene is TRBJ2-7, the V gene TRBV3-1, with D hard to call. The CDR3 spans 15 residues. Trimming took 4 bases from V and 0 from J, leaving 13 bases between them. CDR1 LGHDT and CDR2 YNNKEL come from the germline V gene (reference sequence). DNA for the CDR3: TGTGCCAGCAGCCCGGCTGGGCAGAGCTCCTACGAGCAGTACTTC. Protein: CASSPAGQSSYEQYF.

Worth noting for this clonotype: One end of the junction fails to match germline, which may point to a read error. The chain uses TRBV12-3 or TRBV12-4 and TRBJ2-7; maybe TRBD1 (6 bases). The CDR3 covers 15 residues. CDR3 protein: CAGSSRTDSTNEQYF. As DNA, the CDR3 is TGTGCCGGCAGTTCCCGAACGGACAGCACTAACGAGCAGTACTTC.

This chain links TRBV25-1 with TRBJ1-2; D not certain. V lost 1 base to trimming and J lost 3 bases, with 12 bases between them. Germline V gene lookup returns CDR1 MGHDK and CDR2 SYGVNS. This CDR3 region has 15 residues. CDR3: CASSEFQETDYGYTF. In DNA, the CDR3 is TGTGCCAGCAGTGAATTTCAGGAGACCGACTATGGCTACACCTTC.

This clonotype came up a few times. The chain links TRBV15 to TRBJ1-2; TRBD1 matches at 11 bases. The CDR3 runs to 14 residues. V lost 4 bases to trimming and J lost 7 bases; unmatched junction nucleotides: 5. Germline assignment: CDR1 LNHNV and CDR2 YYDKDF (reference sequence). The CDR3 spells CATSTDRGRFGYTF. CDR3 bases: TGTGCCACCAGCACGGACAGGGGGCGTTTTGGCTACACCTTC.

This clonotype was seen only a few times. The CDR3 DNA follows: TGTGCCAGCACCCTCCGGTTCGGGACAGGGGGAAACGAGCAGTACTTC. As protein: CASTLRFGTGGNEQYF. This sequence joins TRBV27 and TRBJ2-7; 11 bases match TRBD1. V lost 7 bases, J lost 5 bases, and 13 bases stayed unmatched. In germline, CDR1 is MNHEY, CDR2 SMNVEV (reference sequence). The CDR3 is 16 amino acids.

This clonotype showed up just a few times. Its ends do not fully match the called genes, so a read error is possible. The chain recombines TRBV5-1 with TRBJ2-2; a weak D match, TRBD1 (5 bases). The length of the CDR3 is 14 residues. CDR1 and CDR2 (germline): SGHRS, YFSETQ. The CDR3 coding sequence is TGTGCCAGCAGCTTGGCCCAGGGCACCGGGGAGCTGTTTTTT. Residues: CASSLAQGTGELFF.

This clonotype was seen more than once but under ten times. This chain connects TRBV30 to TRBJ2-1; D is perhaps TRBD2 (5 bases). Trimming cost V 2 bases and J 0 bases, with 14 bases left between them. The CDR3 runs 16 residues. Germline V gene sequence: CDR1 GTSNPN, CDR2 SVGIG (reference sequence). In DNA, the CDR3 is TGTGCCTGGAGTCGGACCACGGGAAGCTCCTACAATGAGCAGTTCTTC. As protein: CAWSRTTGSSYNEQFF.

The chain links TRBV20-1 to TRBJ1-2, with 8 bases lining up with TRBD1. The length of the CDR3 is 12 residues. Germline V CDR1 and CDR2: DFQATT, SNEGSKA (reference sequence). Losses at the gene ends were 6 bases for V and 2 bases for J; bases not matched to a gene: 2. CDR3 loop: CSAQGENYGYTF. The CDR3 nucleotides read TGCAGTGCACAGGGGGAAAACTATGGCTACACCTTC.